What follows are 9 T cell receptor beta chains derived from one specimen sequenced in a study of blood T cell repertoires in COVID-19. Produced via immunoSEQ multiplex PCR; TCRdb's table is partial and in-frame only. The table has over 120,000 clones, more than 80% seen once; the top ten hold around 5%. The sequencing sample was made of peripheral blood. Receptors originate from a human donor in a cohort sampled during active COVID-19.

V and J are TRBV5-1 and TRBJ1-1; 7 bases line up with TRBD1. V gave up 7 bases and J gave up 7 bases; unmatched junction bases: 13. Germline V gene sequence: CDR1 SGHRS, CDR2 YFSETQ. This CDR3 is 14 amino acids long. The CDR3 is CASRNRGGMGEAFF. CDR3 DNA sequence: TGCGCCAGCCGGAACAGGGGAGGAATGGGTGAAGCTTTCTTT. The complete variable domain, with remaining parts taken from reference TRBV5-1 and TRBJ1-1, reads KAGVTQTPRYLIKTRGQQVTLSCSPISGHRSVSWYQQTPGQGLQFLFEYFSETQRNKGNFPGRFSGRQFSNSRSEMNVSTLELGDSALYLCASRNRGGMGEAFFGQGTRLTVV.

The chain recombines TRBV5-8 with TRBJ2-5; tentative D call: TRBD1 (6 bases). In germline, CDR1 is SGHTS, CDR2 YDEGEE. The V and J ends lost 4 bases and 2 bases respectively, with 12 bases between them. The CDR3 spans 14 residues. The DNA for the CDR3 is TGTGCCAGCAGCCAGGGACATCGACAAGAGACCCAGTACTTC. Encoded protein: CASSQGHRQETQYF.

J is TRBJ1-5 and V is TRBV5-6; D remains unclear. With 4 bases removed from V and 3 bases from J, the gap between germline ends came to 11 bases. CDR3 length: 14 residues. Germline CDR1 SGHDT, CDR2 YYEEEE. Here the CDR3 reads CASSRGGFNQPQHF. Here the CDR3 DNA reads TGTGCCAGCAGCCGCGGCGGGTTCAATCAGCCCCAGCATTTT.

The chain joins TRBV28 to TRBJ2-7; D gene ambiguous. The CDR3 sequence is 14 residues long. V lost 1 base, J lost 4 bases, and 11 bases lay in between. Per germline, CDR1 MDHEN and CDR2 SYDVKM. The CDR3 is CASSLLASGYEQYV. In DNA form, the CDR3 reads TGTGCCAGCAGTTTATTGGCTAGTGGTTACGAGCAGTACGTC.

This sequence joins TRBV5-4 and TRBJ1-1; the D gene is possibly TRBD1 (6 bases). Germline V gives CDR1 SGHNT, CDR2 YYREEE (reference sequence). The CDR3 is 14 residues long. V lost 0 bases to trimming and J lost 3 bases, with 9 bases between them. The CDR3 sequence is CASSLAGADTEAFF. Here the CDR3 DNA reads TGTGCCAGCAGCTTGGCAGGGGCGGACACTGAAGCTTTCTTT.

This clone was picked up many times. The V call is TRBV3-1 (or the pseudogene TRBV3-2), the J call TRBJ2-7; 12 bases match TRBD2. The CDR3 has 17 residues. V shed 0 bases and J 3 bases; nucleotides not matched to a gene: 6. The germline V gene has CDR1 LGHDT and CDR2 YNNKEL (reference sequence). This CDR3 reads CASSQDLGTSGHYEQYF. For the CDR3, the DNA is TGTGCCAGCAGCCAAGATCTCGGGACTAGCGGGCACTACGAGCAGTACTTC.

The rearrangement links TRBV18 to TRBJ2-3; maybe TRBD1 (5 bases). The germline V gene has CDR1 KGHSH and CDR2 LQKENI. The germline V and J ends were trimmed by 5 bases and 0 bases, with 21 bases remaining between them. The CDR3 is 18 amino acids. The CDR3 region is CASSIPTDPIPSTDTQYF. The CDR3 DNA reads TGTGCCAGCTCAATACCGACAGACCCAATTCCTAGCACAGATACGCAGTATTTT.

The chain combines TRBV20-1 with TRBJ1-2; D unresolved. V lost 1 base and J 14 bases, leaving 14 bases between the germline ends. The CDR3 loop spans 11 amino acids. Germline assignment: CDR1 DFQATT and CDR2 SNEGSKA (reference sequence). CDR3 sequence (DNA): TGCAGTGCTAGAGGTGGGCGGGTGTGGACCTTC. Translated: CSARGGRVWTF.

This clone was counted once. J is TRBJ1-2 and V is TRBV28; TRBD1 matches at 7 bases. The CDR3 contains 14 residues. V was clipped by 2 bases and J by 5 bases; unmatched bases: 5. CDR1 is MDHEN and CDR2 is SYDVKM in the germline V gene. The CDR3 DNA sequence: TGTGCCAGCAGTTTACACAGGGGAGGTTATGGCTACACCTTC. Translated: CASSLHRGGYGYTF.